This T cell receptor beta chain was captured in a study of OX40 agonist ivuxolimab in advanced cancers. For the study at large: Ivuxolimab, which is an agonistic anti-OX40 (CD134) antibody, was administered to the patients.

Broader study findings: CD8+ T cells showed, on average, more clonal expansion than CD4+ cells.

With regard to this clone: Its target is unknown.

CDR3 length: 13 residues. Trimming took off 4 bases at V and 1 base at J, with 6 bases between the two ends. From germline, CDR1 is SGDLS and CDR2 YYNGEE. Clones were read by immunoSEQ multiplex PCR, and TCRdb kept only the in-frame ones, dropping some. In the table there are about 61,000 clones, 82% of which are singletons. The chain carries TRBV9 and TRBJ1-5, with a tentative D call TRBD1 (5 bases). The source was CD4+ or CD8+ T cells sorted from blood, collected in a trial of the OX40 agonist ivuxolimab. This clonotype was sampled from an adult with an advanced solid tumor such as melanoma, head and neck, liver or kidney cancer. The DNA for the CDR3 is TGTGCCAGCAGCCGGGGCAGCAATCAGCCCCAGCATTTT. As protein: CASSRGSNQPQHF.